Below, 26 T cell receptor beta chains from the same sample are listed, as sequenced in a study of cytomegalovirus exposure and HLA in healthy donors. Vbeta (60) and Jbeta (13) primers were used in the PCR. Assay used: immunoSEQ multiplex PCR; TCRdb lists only in-frame clones, some missing. The sample holds 120,000 or so clones, about three quarters seen once. Specimen: PBMCs. The receptors derive from a woman in her forties in good health and CMV-seronegative.

The chain links TRBV6-6 to TRBJ2-7; D possibly corresponds to TRBD2 (7 bases). V was shortened by 6 bases and J by 0 bases, with 18 bases between the two germline ends. The CDR3 contains 16 residues. The V gene's germline CDR1 is MNHNY and CDR2 SVGAGI (reference sequence). Written as DNA, the CDR3 is TGTGCCAGCAGCGCAGCCGGGGGGCGGAGCTCCTACGAGCAGTACTTC. Residues: CASSAAGGRSSYEQYF.

This chain uses TRBV28 with TRBJ1-5; a possible D gene is TRBD1 (6 bases). Deletions cut 5 bases from V and 0 bases from J, with 8 bases between. Germline lookup yields CDR1 MDHEN and CDR2 SYDVKM. This CDR3 contains 14 residues. This CDR3 reads CASSRQDSNQPQHF. Here the CDR3 DNA reads TGTGCCAGCAGTAGACAGGATAGCAATCAGCCCCAGCATTTT.

This clone appeared a few times. The chain employs TRBV7-2 and TRBJ1-5; D uncertain. V was cut by 5 bases and J by 5 bases, with 10 bases left in between. This CDR3 contains 13 residues. CDR1 is SGHTA and CDR2 is FQGNSA in the germline V gene. The DNA of the CDR3 is TGTGCCAGCAGCGGCCAAAATGATCAGCCCCAGCATTTT. This sequence encodes CASSGQNDQPQHF.

A note on this clone: An end of the junction differs from the germline gene, which may be a read error. V and J are TRBV7-9 and TRBJ1-1, with a weak D call TRBD1 (6 bases). The CDR3 sequence is 16 residues long. Per the germline V gene, CDR1 is SEHNR and CDR2 is FQNEAQ (reference sequence). CDR3 sequence (DNA): TGTTCCAGCAGCTTAGATTTGGGACACCCGAACACTGAAGCTTTCTTT. This gives the protein CSSSLDLGHPNTEAFF. Filled out from reference TRBV7-9 and TRBJ1-1, the complete variable domain reads DTGVSQNPRHKITKRGQNVTFRCDPISEHNRLYWYRQTLGQGPEFLTYFQNEAQLEKSRLLSDRFSAERPKGSFSTLEIQRTEQGDSAMYLCSSSLDLGHPNTEAFFGQGTRLTVV.

The chain has TRBV7-6 and TRBJ1-2, with D hard to call. V shed 1 base and J shed 4 bases, with 4 bases lying between them. The CDR3 totals 12 residues. CDR1 and CDR2 from the germline V gene are SGHVS and FNYEAQ. CDR3 bases: TGTGCCAGCAGCTTAGACGGCTATGGCTACACCTTC. Translation: CASSLDGYGYTF.

The V gene is TRBV10-3, the J gene TRBJ1-6, with TRBD1 matching over 7 bases. Germline V gene sequence: CDR1 ENHRY, CDR2 SYGVKD. V lost 10 bases and J lost 5; bases outside the gene matches: 8. The CDR3 loop spans 14 amino acids. CDR3 amino acids: CATRRTGDNSPLHF. CDR3 bases: TGTGCCACCCGACGAACAGGGGATAATTCACCCCTCCACTTT.

The chain recombines TRBV4-1 with TRBJ2-7; tentative D call: TRBD1 (5 bases). The CDR3 totals 16 residues. With 6 bases removed from V and 3 bases from J, the gap between germline ends came to 21 bases. CDR1 MGHRA and CDR2 YSYEKL come from the germline V gene. The CDR3 protein is CASRSSIGAQDYEQYF. As DNA, the CDR3 is TGCGCCAGCAGAAGCTCCATAGGGGCACAGGACTACGAGCAGTACTTC.

The chain combines TRBV5-5 with TRBJ2-5; perhaps TRBD1 as D (5 bases). The J call may be incorrect, as the DNA end agrees better with TRBJ2-7. The CDR3 has 16 amino acids. Germline V lookup: CDR1 SGHKS, CDR2 YYEKEE (reference sequence). CDR3 sequence reads: CASSTRPTGTLYEQYF. The CDR3 nucleotides are TGTGCCAGCAGCACCCGTCCCACAGGAACTCTCTACGAGCAGTACTTC.

The chain joins TRBV6-1 to TRBJ2-7; a possible D gene is TRBD2 (6 bases). The germline V gene has CDR1 MNHNS and CDR2 SASEGT. Trimming removed 4 bases from V and 1 base from J, with 17 bases in between. This CDR3 is 16 amino acids long. The DNA for the CDR3 is TGTGCCAGCAGTGCGGGGACTGTTGGACTTTCCTACGAGCAGTACTTC. It specifies CASSAGTVGLSYEQYF.

The chain recombines TRBV4-2 with TRBJ2-1; 10 bases line up with TRBD2. V shed 4 bases and J 0 bases; nucleotides not matched to a gene: 9. In germline, CDR1 is LGHNA, CDR2 YNFKEQ. The CDR3 runs 18 residues. DNA of the CDR3: TGTGCCAGCAGCCCCGATAGCGGGAGGCACCTCTCCTACAATGAGCAGTTCTTC. It codes for CASSPDSGRHLSYNEQFF.

The V call is TRBV9, the J call TRBJ2-1, with 8 bases lining up with TRBD2. The CDR3 is 15 amino acids. In germline, CDR1 is SGDLS, CDR2 YYNGEE. J lost 3 bases, V lost 4 bases, and 6 bases had no gene match. The CDR3 region has the DNA TGTGCCAGCAGCCAAAGCGGGAGTTTCTACAATGAGCAGTTCTTC. It yields the protein CASSQSGSFYNEQFF.

The rearrangement uses TRBV4-2 and TRBJ2-7; TRBD1 aligns across 7 bases. Germline CDR1 is LGHNA and CDR2 is YNFKEQ. V was pared by 1 base and J by 2 bases, with 11 bases of the junction left unmatched. The CDR3 length is 17 residues. This chain's CDR3 is CASSQAASRQGTYEQYF. DNA for the CDR3: TGTGCCAGCAGCCAAGCAGCATCGAGACAGGGCACCTACGAGCAGTACTTC.

This sequence joins TRBV5-1 and TRBJ1-1; 10 positions agree with TRBD1. There are 14 residues in the CDR3. Germline V gene sequence: CDR1 SGHRS, CDR2 YFSETQ. Trimming took 4 bases from V and 7 from J; bases not matched to a gene: 7. CDR3: CASSPGTGEGEAFF. CDR3 coding DNA: TGCGCCAGCAGCCCTGGGACAGGGGAAGGTGAAGCTTTCTTT.

The gene calls are TRBV6-5 and TRBJ2-1; possible D gene TRBD2, 6 bases. The CDR3 covers 12 residues. Germline assignment: CDR1 MNHEY and CDR2 SVGAGI. Deletions cut 5 bases from V and 13 bases from J, with 15 bases between. The DNA for the CDR3 is TGTGCCAGCAGTGTGGGAGGCGGGAAACAGTTCTTC. It is translated as CASSVGGGKQFF.

This rearrangement joins TRBV28 to TRBJ2-3; tentative D call: TRBD2 (5 bases). The CDR3 runs to 14 residues. Trimming took 5 bases from V and 5 from J, leaving 14 bases between them. Germline CDR1 and CDR2: MDHEN and SYDVKM. The CDR3 loop is CASSPPDRGDTQYF. CDR3 bases: TGTGCCAGCAGTCCGCCGGATCGGGGAGATACGCAGTATTTT.

J is TRBJ2-7 and V is TRBV11-2, with 8 bases identical to TRBD1. Germline V lookup: CDR1 SGHAT, CDR2 FQNNGV. The trim removed 3 bases at V and 5 bases at J, leaving 6 bases unmatched. The CDR3 runs 14 residues. CDR3 sequence (DNA): TGTGCCAGCAGCTTGACAGGGGACGTACACGAGCAGTACTTC. It encodes CASSLTGDVHEQYF.

In its sample, this clone was seen a few times. This chain links TRBV5-6 with TRBJ1-6; the D is unclear. The CDR3 has 16 residues. Per germline, CDR1 SGHDT and CDR2 YYEEEE. The ends were cut back, 0 bases at V and 0 bases at J, with 7 bases in the middle. The DNA for the CDR3 is TGTGCCAGCAGCTTGGCGGGGAGCTCCTATAATTCACCCCTCCACTTT. This encodes CASSLAGSSYNSPLHF.

The V and J genes are TRBV4-1 and TRBJ1-1; the D gene is possibly TRBD1 (5 bases). Trimming pared 3 bases from V and 0 bases from J, leaving 20 bases between. Germline V gives CDR1 MGHRA, CDR2 YSYEKL. The CDR3 runs 18 residues. CDR3 coding DNA: TGCGCCAGCAGCCATCCCCTCGGGGGGGAGAGAATGAACACTGAAGCTTTCTTT. Translation gives CASSHPLGGERMNTEAFF.

The genes are TRBV28 and TRBJ1-1, with 8 bases identical to TRBD1. This CDR3 has 15 residues. From germline, CDR1 is MDHEN and CDR2 SYDVKM. Trimming took 6 bases from V and 4 from J; bases not matched to a gene: 10. The CDR3 DNA sequence: TGTGCCAGCAGCCCTCCAGGGGGCGCAATCACTGAAGCTTTCTTT. This translates into CASSPPGGAITEAFF.

This clone showed up just a few times. The V gene is TRBV14, the J gene TRBJ2-1; tentative D call: TRBD2 (6 bases). The length of the CDR3 is 14 residues. The germline CDR1 and CDR2 sequences are SGHDN and FVKESK. The ends were cut back, 4 bases at V and 3 bases at J, with 10 bases in the middle. DNA for the CDR3: TGTGCCAGCAGCCGGGGGGAGGTCTACAATGAGCAGTTCTTC. Amino acid sequence: CASSRGEVYNEQFF.

This clone was picked up a small number of times. V usage is TRBV28 and J usage is TRBJ2-2; 12 positions agree with TRBD2. The trim removed 7 bases at V and 5 bases at J, leaving 5 bases unmatched. Per the germline V gene, CDR1 is MDHEN and CDR2 is SYDVKM. This CDR3 has 15 amino acids. CDR3 loop: CASNRLAGATGELFF. CDR3 coding DNA: TGTGCCAGCAACAGACTAGCGGGAGCTACCGGGGAGCTGTTTTTT. The full variable domain, in which reference TRBV28 and TRBJ2-2 provide the parts outside the CDR3, is DVKVTQSSRYLVKRTGEKVFLECVQDMDHENMFWYRQDPGLGLRLIYFSYDVKMKEKGDIPEGYSVSREKKERFSLILESASTNQTSMYLCASNRLAGATGELFFGEGSRLTVL.

The rearrangement links TRBV7-6 to TRBJ2-1; D ambiguous. V lost 4 bases and J 1 base, leaving 11 bases between the germline ends. The CDR3 consists of 15 residues. Germline values: CDR1 SGHVS, CDR2 FNYEAQ. The CDR3 nucleotides are TGTGCCAGCAGCTCCCGAGAAACTTCCTACAATGAGCAGTTCTTC. As protein: CASSSRETSYNEQFF. Full variable domain (missing parts from reference TRBV7-6 and TRBJ2-1): GAGVSQSPRYKVTKRGQDVALRCDPISGHVSLYWYRQALGQGPEFLTYFNYEAQQDKSGLPNDRFSAERPEGSISTLTIQRTEQRDSAMYRCASSSRETSYNEQFFGPGTRLTVL.

The J gene is TRBJ1-2, the V gene TRBV28; TRBD1 might be the D (6 bases). The V gene's germline CDR1 is MDHEN and CDR2 SYDVKM. The CDR3 is 14 residues long. V lost 5 bases, J lost 4 bases, and 14 bases lay in between. This chain's CDR3 is CASSNPDSPYGYTF. The CDR3 nucleotides read TGTGCCAGCAGTAATCCGGACAGCCCCTATGGCTACACCTTC.

Here the CDR3 reads CASSEQGAGNTEAFF. For the CDR3, the DNA is TGTGCCAGCAGTGAACAGGGGGCTGGGAACACTGAAGCTTTCTTT. V usage is TRBV2 and J usage is TRBJ1-1, with TRBD1 identical over 8 bases. The V gene's germline CDR1 is SNHLY and CDR2 FYNNEI. V was pared by 2 bases and J by 1 base, with 3 bases of the junction left unmatched. This CDR3 is built from 15 residues.

This clone was observed a single time. The chain combines TRBV18 with TRBJ2-1; 7 nucleotides match TRBD2. Trimming took 2 bases from V and 15 from J; bases not matched to a gene: 13. CDR1 is KGHSH and CDR2 is LQKENI in the germline V gene. CDR3 length: 14 amino acids. DNA of the CDR3: TGTGCCAGCTCACCAGCCCTTTCCGCGGGAGATCTGTTCTTC. It specifies CASSPALSAGDLFF.

In nucleotides, the CDR3 is TGTGCCAGCAGGACAGGGGGGATTGCCGGGGAGCTGTTTTTT. It yields the protein CASRTGGIAGELFF. This sequence joins TRBV5-5 and TRBJ2-2, with 9 positions matching TRBD1. The V gene's germline CDR1 is SGHKS and CDR2 YYEKEE (reference sequence). The V segment lost 5 bases and the J segment 6 bases; nucleotides outside the gene matches: 5. There are 14 residues in the CDR3.